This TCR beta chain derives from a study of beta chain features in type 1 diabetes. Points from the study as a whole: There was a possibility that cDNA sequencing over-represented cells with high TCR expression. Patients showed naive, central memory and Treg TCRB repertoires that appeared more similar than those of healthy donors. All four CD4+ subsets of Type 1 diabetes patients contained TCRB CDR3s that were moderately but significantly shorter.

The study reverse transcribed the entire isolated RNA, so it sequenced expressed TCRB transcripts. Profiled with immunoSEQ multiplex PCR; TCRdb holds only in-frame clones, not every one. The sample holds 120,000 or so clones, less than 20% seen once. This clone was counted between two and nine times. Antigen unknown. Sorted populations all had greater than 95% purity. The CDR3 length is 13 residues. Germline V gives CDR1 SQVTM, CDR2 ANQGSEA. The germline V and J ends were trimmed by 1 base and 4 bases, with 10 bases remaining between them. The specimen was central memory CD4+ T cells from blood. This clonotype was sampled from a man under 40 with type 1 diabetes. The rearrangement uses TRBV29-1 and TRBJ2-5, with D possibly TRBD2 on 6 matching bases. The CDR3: CSVEVIGGETQYF. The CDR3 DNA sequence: TGCAGCGTTGAAGTAATCGGGGGAGAGACCCAGTACTTC.